Listed below are T cell receptor beta chains from one sample, sequenced in a study of blood T cells in healthy people across ages. TCRdb ran MiXCR on the 5' RACE reads and lists one entry per CDR3 protein. The data hold hundreds of thousands of distinct CDR3 sequences, with approximately 50% observed a single time. The sequenced sample was blood. All receptors derive from a man in his fifties or sixties in good health. Each CDR3 is given with its conserved first and last residue. A D gene is named only where the DNA matches it firmly.

V gene | D gene | CDR3 protein
TRBV10-1 | - | CASSEDGTNYGYTF
TRBV5-1 | TRBD2 | CASSFGLADNTGELFF
TRBV27 | TRBD2 | CASSFGTSGYNEQFF
TRBV24-1 | TRBD1 | CATSDLQARQSGDSGYEQYF
TRBV6-5 | TRBD1 | CASSYRRTGSYEQYF
TRBV6-5 | TRBD1 | CASSYNRGPNSPLHF
TRBV20-1 | - | CSASKGPGQPQHF
TRBV5-1 | - | CASRPTPMNTEAFF
TRBV20-1 | - | CSARDLGSQETQYF
TRBV6-5 | TRBD2 | CASKGAGSGEQYF
TRBV20-1 | - | CSASKRTYQETQYF
TRBV29-1 | TRBD1 | CCVDEPTGGDYNEQFF
TRBV3-1 | TRBD2 | CASSQLTSGGEENNEQFF
TRBV15 | - | CATSRDGFLGEQFF
TRBV20-1 | - | CSARTGSNTEAFF
TRBV5-1 | - | CASSLEGPWGANVLTF
TRBV4-2 | - | CASSQEITEANYGYTF
TRBV18 | TRBD1 | CASSPNIRTGFQPQHF
TRBV5-6 | - | CASSYGPSSTDTQYF
TRBV20-1 | TRBD1 | CSAKADRGRGGYTF
TRBV29-1 | - | CSVLGDGYEQYF
TRBV5-1 | - | CASSADAKGTQYF
TRBV3-1 | - | CASRSSGTDTQYF
TRBV2 | TRBD2 | CASSPGLAEGSLQFF
TRBV6-6 | - | CASSSRGVRGYTF
TRBV24-1 | - | CATSETGTRAGEQFF
TRBV6-1 | TRBD1 | CASSQTGPYNSPLHF
TRBV12-3/TRBV12-4 | TRBD1 | CASSWDRQETQYF
TRBV3-1 | - | CASSQASVGKTDTQYF
TRBV29-1 | TRBD1 | CSVTGTGMVTKAFF
TRBV20-1 | - | CSASAEGGETQYF